The 21 T cell receptor beta chains reported below all come from one sample, sequenced in a study of blood T cell repertoires in COVID-19. The repertoire was sequenced with immunoSEQ multiplex PCR; TCRdb's copy has only in-frame clones and lacks some. Found here are about 170,000 clones, 80% to 90% of them singletons; the top ten hold about 8%. Sequencing was carried out using peripheral blood. Source of these receptors: a man in his forties who had recovered from COVID-19.

This clone was counted only a few times. The genes are TRBV7-2 and TRBJ2-3, with 12 positions matching TRBD1. Germline V lookup: CDR1 SGHTA, CDR2 FQGNSA. The CDR3 loop spans 16 amino acids. J lost 6 bases, V lost 5 bases, and 9 bases had no gene match. This CDR3 is CASSLHGTGGKDTQYF. The DNA of the CDR3 is TGTGCCAGCAGCCTCCACGGGACAGGGGGCAAGGATACGCAGTATTTT.

This chain links TRBV27 with TRBJ2-7, with D tentatively TRBD2 (5 bases). CDR1 MNHEY and CDR2 SMNVEV come from the germline V gene (reference sequence). CDR3 length: 14 residues. The V gene lost 4 bases and the J gene lost 0 bases, with 10 bases spanning the gap. The CDR3 bases are TGTGCCAGCAGTTCGCGGGCCTACTCCTACGAGCAGTACTTC. Protein product: CASSSRAYSYEQYF.

V and J are TRBV28 and TRBJ2-5, with 12 bases identical to TRBD1. The V segment lost 3 bases and the J segment 6 bases; nucleotides outside the gene matches: 5. This CDR3 contains 15 residues. The germline CDR1 and CDR2 sequences are MDHEN and SYDVKM. The CDR3 sequence: CASSFRDRGQKTQYF. In DNA, the CDR3 is TGTGCCAGCAGTTTCCGGGACAGGGGGCAAAAGACCCAGTACTTC. The full variable domain, with the rest looked up from reference TRBV28 and TRBJ2-5, is DVKVTQSSRYLVKRTGEKVFLECVQDMDHENMFWYRQDPGLGLRLIYFSYDVKMKEKGDIPEGYSVSREKKERFSLILESASTNQTSMYLCASSFRDRGQKTQYFGPGTRLLVL.

The V call is TRBV20-1, the J call TRBJ2-2, with no clear D. The CDR3 runs to 11 residues. Germline V lookup: CDR1 DFQATT, CDR2 SNEGSKA (reference sequence). Trimming pared 5 bases from V and 6 bases from J, leaving 7 bases between. CDR3 in DNA: TGCAGTGCTCCCCCCGCCGGGGAGCTGTTTTTT. Translated, it gives CSAPPAGELFF.

This clone showed up just once. The chain combines TRBV5-1 with TRBJ1-1, with D possibly being TRBD1 (5 bases). The CDR3 is 15 amino acids. Germline CDR1 SGHRS, CDR2 YFSETQ. V was trimmed by 4 bases and J by 2 bases, leaving 15 bases between them. DNA of the CDR3: TGCGCCAGCAGCCACCAGACAGACTTTAACACTGAAGCTTTCTTT. It yields the protein CASSHQTDFNTEAFF.

This clone was observed a handful of times. V gene TRBV5-4 combines with J gene TRBJ2-7; 10 bases are a match to TRBD2. The CDR3 consists of 16 residues. V lost 3 bases and J lost 3; bases outside the gene matches: 9. Per the germline V gene, CDR1 is SGHNT and CDR2 is YYREEE (reference sequence). The CDR3 DNA sequence: TGTGCCAGCAGCTCGCTCCTAGCGGGAGCGTTCTACGAGCAGTACTTC. Translated, it gives CASSSLLAGAFYEQYF.

This chain connects TRBV30 to TRBJ1-1; D ambiguous. Trimming stripped 5 bases from V and 1 base from J, with 5 bases between. This CDR3 is built from 11 residues. Per germline, CDR1 GTSNPN and CDR2 SVGIG (reference sequence). DNA for the CDR3: TGTGCCTGGGGCAAGAACACTGAAGCTTTCTTT. Amino acids: CAWGKNTEAFF.

J is TRBJ2-7 and V is TRBV13; 8 bases map to TRBD1. V was pared by 2 bases and J by 3 bases, with 9 bases of the junction left unmatched. The CDR3 is 16 amino acids. CDR1 PRHDT and CDR2 FYEKMQ come from the germline V gene (reference sequence). The CDR3 protein is CASSLRTGLYLYEQYF. The CDR3, as DNA: TGTGCCAGCAGCTTACGGACAGGGCTGTATCTCTACGAGCAGTACTTC.

This rearrangement joins TRBV6-5 to TRBJ2-1; 8 bases fit TRBD2. The CDR3 is made up of 15 amino acids. The J segment lost 3 bases and the V segment lost 6 bases, leaving 7 bases of the junction unmatched. Germline lookup yields CDR1 MNHEY and CDR2 SVGAGI. The CDR3 is CASRRAGVFYNEQFF. The CDR3 bases are TGTGCCAGCAGGAGAGCGGGAGTATTCTACAATGAGCAGTTCTTC.

The chain has TRBV7-8 and TRBJ2-7; 11 nucleotides align to TRBD2. CDR3 length: 18 residues. V lost 1 base and J lost 3; bases outside the gene matches: 11. Germline CDR1 is SGHVS and CDR2 is FQNEAQ. The CDR3 protein is CASSLETGTSGIHYEQYF. CDR3 coding DNA: TGTGCCAGCAGCTTAGAAACAGGGACTAGCGGTATCCACTACGAGCAGTACTTC.

This clone was found a few times. The chain has TRBV4-3 and TRBJ2-7, with D hard to call. This CDR3 contains 15 residues. V lost 6 bases, J lost 6 bases, and 21 bases lay in between. CDR1 LGHNA and CDR2 YSLEER come from the germline V gene. CDR3 sequence reads: CASRPSATSAGEQYF. For the CDR3, the DNA is TGCGCCAGCAGACCAAGCGCAACCTCCGCCGGCGAGCAGTACTTC.

This sequence joins TRBV18 and TRBJ1-1; TRBD1 agrees at 7 bases. CDR3 length: 16 amino acids. Germline lookup yields CDR1 KGHSH and CDR2 LQKENI. Germline trimming cut 1 base from V and 3 bases from J; bases unmatched to any gene: 8. The CDR3 region has the DNA TGTGCCAGCTCACCACGGGAGACAGGGACACACACTGAAGCTTTCTTT. It encodes CASSPRETGTHTEAFF.

This chain uses TRBV7-9 with TRBJ1-4; D may be TRBD1 (6 bases). CDR3 length: 14 residues. The germline CDR1 and CDR2 sequences are SEHNR and FQNEAQ (reference sequence). Trimming shortened V by 6 bases and J by 3 bases, and 11 bases separated the two germline ends. CDR3 sequence (DNA): TGTGCCAGCAGGAGGGACACCTCTAATGAAAAACTGTTTTTT. Its translation: CASRRDTSNEKLFF.

Note on this clone: At one end, the junction sequence differs from germline, possibly due to a read error. The chain carries TRBV7-7 and TRBJ1-4; no clear D gene. Germline V gives CDR1 SSHAT, CDR2 FNYEAQ (reference sequence). This CDR3 has 15 amino acids. In DNA, the CDR3 is TGTGCTAGCAGCTTAATTCCCTCAACTAATGAAAAACTGTTTTTT. Its protein is CASSLIPSTNEKLFF.

This chain joins TRBV5-4 and TRBJ2-3; 10 bases line up with TRBD2. This CDR3 has 14 residues. CDR1 and CDR2 (germline): SGHNT, YYREEE (reference sequence). Trimming cost V 2 bases and J 4 bases; bases outside gene matches: 1. CDR3 bases: TGTGCCAGCAGCTTAGCGGGGGGGTCAGATACGCAGTATTTT. Translated: CASSLAGGSDTQYF.

This chain joins TRBV18 and TRBJ2-1; the D is unclear. From germline, CDR1 is KGHSH and CDR2 LQKENI. Trimming left V 6 bases short and J 7 bases short, with 7 bases between. The CDR3 extends over 11 amino acids. CDR3 sequence: CASSTGNEQFF. The CDR3 bases are TGTGCCAGCTCCACCGGGAATGAGCAGTTCTTC.

V is TRBV11-2 and J is TRBJ2-7, with D possibly being TRBD2 (6 bases). The ends were cut back, 5 bases at V and 7 bases at J, with 18 bases in the middle. Germline CDR1 SGHAT, CDR2 FQNNGV. The CDR3 loop spans 14 amino acids. Here the CDR3 reads CASSQPLASSEQYF. The CDR3 bases are TGTGCCAGCAGCCAACCACTAGCTTCGTCTGAGCAGTACTTC.

V is TRBV4-1 and J is TRBJ1-2; D ambiguous. Trimming left V 1 base short and J 7 bases short, with 4 bases between. The germline gives CDR1 MGHRA, CDR2 YSYEKL. This CDR3 contains 11 residues. The CDR3 sequence: CASSQAGGYTF. For the CDR3, the DNA is TGCGCCAGCAGCCAAGCCGGTGGCTACACCTTC.

This clone was observed a handful of times. The gene calls are TRBV29-1 and TRBJ1-2; 8 bases are shared with TRBD1. The ends lost 7 bases at V and 5 bases at J; junction bases unmatched: 6. The CDR3 has 12 amino acids. Germline CDR1 SQVTM, CDR2 ANQGSEA. The CDR3 spells CSALRQGYGYTF. CDR3 DNA: TGCAGCGCCCTCAGACAGGGGTATGGCTACACCTTC.

This clone has a single count. The chain joins TRBV7-9 to TRBJ1-6, with 8 bases matching TRBD1. CDR3 length: 17 amino acids. Trimming cost V 3 bases and J 0 bases; bases outside gene matches: 4. The germline CDR1 and CDR2 sequences are SEHNR and FQNEAQ (reference sequence). DNA of the CDR3: TGTGCCAGCAGCTTTGGGACAGGTGTCTCCTATAATTCACCCCTCCACTTT. This translates into CASSFGTGVSYNSPLHF.

The chain uses TRBV27 and TRBJ1-1; TRBD1 is a possible D gene (6 bases). Germline CDR1 reads MNHEY; CDR2 reads SMNVEV (reference sequence). V lost 3 bases and J 4 bases, leaving 9 bases between the germline ends. The CDR3 covers 13 residues. This chain's CDR3 is CASSFRTATEAFF. The CDR3 DNA reads as TGTGCCAGCAGTTTTCGGACAGCCACTGAAGCTTTCTTT.